Sequencing of this TCR beta chain was carried out in a study of regulatory T cells in long-lasting Graves disease. Findings and caveats of the study: TRBV28 was favored in persistent disease, as were TRBJ1-2 and TRBJ2-5.

CDR3 regions were amplified by Arm-PCR using iRepertoire HTBI primers to build TCR beta libraries. TCRdb re-derived calls from the multiplex PCR reads in MiXCR, one entry per CDR3 protein. The sample lists roughly 400,000 distinct CDR3 sequences, approximately 15% seen once, with about 7.8% in the top ten. Trimming removed 1 base from V and 6 bases from J; junction bases left unmatched: 4. Germline CDR1 is GTSNPN and CDR2 is SVGIG (reference sequence). The CDR3 totals 13 residues. Concerning this clonotype itself: Its antigen remains unknown.

This sample's time point: newly diagnosed GD, antithyroid drugs for less than 3 months. The TCR library was prepared using RNA isolated from PBMCs. These sequences were also reported in another study, on T cells in Graves' hyperthyroidism and ophthalmopathy.

The V call is TRBV30, the J call TRBJ2-7, with 9 bases identical to TRBD1. The sequencing here drew on peripheral blood mononuclear cells (PBMCs), taken at new diagnosis, from a patient treated with antithyroid drugs. The TCR was taken from a middle-aged woman with Graves disease. The CDR3 spells CAWSGGQGREQYF. CDR3 nucleotide sequence: TGTGCCTGGAGTGGAGGACAGGGGCGCGAGCAGTACTTC.